This TCR beta chain was retrieved from a study of T cells in Graves' hyperthyroidism and ophthalmopathy. Worth noting for this clonotype: No antigen is known for it.

Study observations and caveats: Blood also carried most thyroid clonotypes expanded above 0.001. With a median lead of around 6.7 months before onset, the model predicted ophthalmopathy.

TCR beta CDR3 regions were amplified from RNA. A set of HTBI primers served as the primers for a first-round RT-PCR of the TCR CDR3. TCRdb re-analysed the multiplex PCR reads in MiXCR, keeping a single row per CDR3 protein. The table has over 700,000 distinct CDR3 sequences, around 20% seen once. Germline V CDR1 and CDR2: DFQATT, SNEGSKA (reference sequence). CDR3 length: 16 residues. J lost 2 bases, V lost 3 bases, and 5 bases had no gene match. Used for diagnoses were clinical symptoms, serum thyroxine and TRAb, thyroid ultrasound and orbital computed tomography. The clonotype comes from a woman in her fifties or sixties with Graves' hyperthyroidism that later progressed to Graves' ophthalmopathy. Sequencing used blood. This chain joins TRBV20-1 and TRBJ2-3; 13 nucleotides agree with TRBD2. CDR3 amino acids: CSARRGLAGLTDTQYF. DNA for the CDR3: TGCAGTGCTAGGCGGGGACTAGCGGGGCTCACAGATACGCAGTATTTT.